This T cell receptor beta chain appears in the sequencing data of a study of OX40 agonist ivuxolimab in advanced cancers. The wider study: Partial responses occurred in three patients (one hepatocellular carcinoma, two cutaneous melanoma). Findings and limits, study-wide: Relatively little clonal expansion, among the lowest observed, appeared in partial responders at 0.1-3.0 mg/kg. On average, CD8+ T cells showed a greater number of expanded clones than CD4+.

Germline lookup yields CDR1 SGHRS and CDR2 YFSETQ. With 3 bases clipped from V and 0 bases from J, the junction kept 7 bases outside the gene matches. This CDR3 comprises 16 residues. TCRdb's copy holds only in-frame clones and misses some; the assay was immunoSEQ multiplex PCR. The repertoire consists of around 97,000 clones, with less than 85% occurring once and the leading ten covering approximately 5%. This clone was detected once. Antigen: not known. This chain joins TRBV5-1 and TRBJ1-1; 8 nucleotides line up with TRBD1. This sequence originates from an adult with an advanced solid tumor such as melanoma, head and neck, liver or kidney cancer. Material: CD4+ or CD8+ T cells sorted from blood, obtained in a trial of the OX40 agonist ivuxolimab. The CDR3 loop is CASSWQGAGVNTEAFF. DNA for the CDR3: TGCGCCAGCAGCTGGCAGGGGGCTGGCGTGAACACTGAAGCTTTCTTT.